The 17 T cell receptor beta chains in this list originate from one sample, sequenced in a study of blood T cell repertoires in COVID-19. The assay was immunoSEQ multiplex PCR, and TCRdb's table has in-frame clones only and misses some. This sample has more than 85,000 clones, with approximately 84% found just once. Source material: peripheral blood. These receptors were obtained from a man between 70 and 80 years old with acute or convalescent COVID-19.

The genes are TRBV5-1 and TRBJ2-1; a possible D gene is TRBD2 (6 bases). This CDR3 spans 17 amino acids. Trimming cost V 0 bases and J 0 bases, with 13 bases left between them. The V gene's germline CDR1 is SGHRS and CDR2 YFSETQ. CDR3 in DNA: TGCGCCAGCAGCTTGGCGGGGGATGCGGTCTCCTACAATGAGCAGTTCTTC. It yields the protein CASSLAGDAVSYNEQFF.

The chain recombines TRBV3-1 (or the pseudogene TRBV3-2) with TRBJ1-6, with D perhaps matching TRBD1 (6 bases). Germline V gives CDR1 LGHDT, CDR2 YNNKEL (reference sequence). The CDR3 covers 15 residues. Trimming removed 0 bases at V and 7 bases at J, with 10 bases between. The CDR3 sequence is CASSQEDRVNSPLHF. As DNA, the CDR3 is TGTGCCAGCAGCCAAGAGGACAGAGTAAATTCACCCCTCCACTTT.

The gene calls are TRBV6-5 and TRBJ1-4; 8 bases line up with TRBD1. The junction had 4 bases not matched to a gene; V was cut back by 5 bases and J by 5 bases. CDR1 and CDR2 from the germline V gene are MNHEY and SVGAGI. The CDR3 sequence is 14 residues long. The CDR3 protein is CASSHGQGNEKLFF. The CDR3 coding sequence is TGTGCCAGCAGTCACGGACAGGGCAATGAAAAACTGTTTTTT.

For the CDR3, the DNA is TGTGCCAGCAGCTTCAGGTACTCTGGAAACACCATATATTTT. Its protein product is CASSFRYSGNTIYF. The chain couples TRBV5-6 to TRBJ1-3; D is unresolved. Germline CDR1 and CDR2: SGHDT and YYEEEE. This CDR3 is built from 14 residues. Trimming removed 2 bases from V and 0 bases from J, with 6 bases in between.

V usage is TRBV5-4 and J usage is TRBJ1-4, with 7 bases that match TRBD1. Trimming took 2 bases from V and 3 from J; bases not matched to a gene: 4. Germline loops: CDR1 SGHNT, CDR2 YYREEE (reference sequence). CDR3 length equals 15 residues. The CDR3 coding sequence is TGTGCCAGCAGCTTAGAGGGGGCGGCTAATGAAAAACTGTTTTTT. Amino acids: CASSLEGAANEKLFF.

The V call is TRBV4-2, the J call TRBJ1-5, with a possible D match to TRBD1 (6 bases). Per the germline V gene, CDR1 is LGHNA and CDR2 is YNFKEQ. The V end lost 2 bases, the J end lost 15 bases, and 17 bases lay between the germline ends. This CDR3 is 13 amino acids long. CDR3 in amino acids: CASSQTRGGIRHF. The CDR3 DNA reads as TGTGCCAGCAGCCAAACAAGGGGGGGGATTCGGCATTTT.

This clone turned up a few times. V and J are TRBV27 and TRBJ1-2, with a possible D match to TRBD1 (5 bases). V was pared by 8 bases and J by 8 bases, with 18 bases between. The CDR3 has 13 amino acids. Germline CDR1 MNHEY, CDR2 SMNVEV (reference sequence). The CDR3 DNA follows: TGTGCCAGCCGACCCACGGGGGGATGGGGCTACACCTTC. It translates to CASRPTGGWGYTF.

The chain uses TRBV19 and TRBJ2-1; D may be TRBD2 (6 bases). Per the germline V gene, CDR1 is LNHDA and CDR2 is SQIVND (reference sequence). The V and J ends lost 0 bases and 8 bases respectively, with 20 bases between them. The CDR3 contains 17 residues. CDR3 region: CASSIDSQGGMGHEQFF. In DNA form, the CDR3 reads TGTGCCAGTAGTATAGATTCTCAGGGAGGAATGGGACATGAGCAGTTCTTC. Drawing the rest from reference TRBV19 and TRBJ2-1, the complete variable domain is DGGITQSPKYLFRKEGQNVTLSCEQNLNHDAMYWYRQDPGQGLRLIYYSQIVNDFQKGDIAEGYSVSREKKESFPLTVTSAQKNPTAFYLCASSIDSQGGMGHEQFFGPGTRLTVL.

The chain couples TRBV5-1 to TRBJ2-1; perhaps TRBD2 as D (5 bases). The CDR3 has 15 residues. The germline V and J ends were trimmed by 0 bases and 0 bases, with 7 bases remaining between them. The germline V gene has CDR1 SGHRS and CDR2 YFSETQ. CDR3 nucleotide sequence: TGCGCCAGCAGCTTGGGAGGGAGCTCCTACAATGAGCAGTTCTTC. Translation: CASSLGGSSYNEQFF. The entire variable domain, with the rest obtained from reference TRBV5-1 and TRBJ2-1, is as follows: KAGVTQTPRYLIKTRGQQVTLSCSPISGHRSVSWYQQTPGQGLQFLFEYFSETQRNKGNFPGRFSGRQFSNSRSEMNVSTLELGDSALYLCASSLGGSSYNEQFFGPGTRLTVL.

This chain uses TRBV6-5 with TRBJ1-2; 9 bases are a match to TRBD1. The CDR3 extends over 13 amino acids. V trimming: 7 bases; J trimming: 4 bases; junction bases outside the gene matches: 4. Germline values: CDR1 MNHEY, CDR2 SVGAGI. CDR3 in DNA: TGTGCCAGCACGGGACAGGGTGGCTATGGCTACACCTTC. Translation: CASTGQGGYGYTF.

The chain couples TRBV19 to TRBJ1-5; unclear D gene. With 3 bases removed from V and 0 bases from J, the gap between germline ends came to 6 bases. Germline assignment: CDR1 LNHDA and CDR2 SQIVND (reference sequence). This CDR3 spans 14 amino acids. The DNA of the CDR3 is TGTGCCAGTAGTATGGGAGGTAGCAATCAGCCCCAGCATTTT. As protein: CASSMGGSNQPQHF.

This clone was seen just once. V is TRBV14 and J is TRBJ1-4; D is possibly TRBD1 (6 bases). Trimming took off 6 bases at V and 6 bases at J, with 26 bases between the two ends. The CDR3 extends over 18 amino acids. Germline CDR1 reads SGHDN; CDR2 reads FVKESK. The CDR3 protein is CASSQKAAPGQLHEKLFF. DNA of the CDR3: TGTGCCAGCAGTCAAAAGGCTGCACCAGGACAGTTACATGAAAAACTGTTTTTT. The whole variable domain, filled in from reference TRBV14 and TRBJ1-4, reads EAGVTQFPSHSVIEKGQTVTLRCDPISGHDNLYWYRRVMGKEIKFLLHFVKESKQDESGMPNNRFLAERTGGTYSTLKVQPAELEDSGVYFCASSQKAAPGQLHEKLFFGSGTQLSVL.

The chain recombines TRBV15 with TRBJ2-5, with 7 bases lining up with TRBD1. CDR3 length: 15 amino acids. V shed 3 bases, J shed 3 bases, and the junction held 7 bases outside the gene matches. The germline V gene encodes CDR1 LNHNV and CDR2 YYDKDF (reference sequence). The CDR3 nucleotides read TGTGCCACCAGCAGGACGCCGGGACAGAAAGAGACCCAGTACTTC. The encoded protein is CATSRTPGQKETQYF.

J is TRBJ1-3 and V is TRBV14; D is perhaps TRBD1 (6 bases). CDR1 and CDR2 from the germline V gene are SGHDN and FVKESK. The CDR3 extends over 14 amino acids. V shed 6 bases and J shed 3 bases, with 12 bases lying between them. DNA for the CDR3: TGTGCCAGCAGTCAGGACAGAATTGGAAACACCATATATTTT. Residues: CASSQDRIGNTIYF.

V usage is TRBV5-1 and J usage is TRBJ2-3, with D possibly being TRBD2 (6 bases). CDR1 and CDR2 (germline): SGHRS, YFSETQ. With 3 bases removed from V and 5 bases from J, the gap between germline ends came to 19 bases. There are 16 residues in the CDR3. The CDR3 bases are TGCGCCAGCAGCTCGTCCCCTAGCGACTCTAAAGATACGCAGTATTTT. Translating gives CASSSSPSDSKDTQYF.

The count of this clone is one. J is TRBJ1-2 and V is TRBV24-1, with 7 bases that match TRBD1. This CDR3 contains 14 residues. Germline V gene sequence: CDR1 KGHDR, CDR2 SFDVKD. J gave up 6 bases and V 6 bases, and 9 bases lay outside the gene matches. The CDR3 reads CATSRGTGTDGYTF. The CDR3, as DNA: TGTGCCACCAGTCGTGGTACAGGGACAGATGGCTACACCTTC.

This chain links TRBV6-2 or TRBV6-3 with TRBJ1-2; D gene ambiguous. This CDR3 is built from 17 residues. Trimming removed 7 bases at V and 8 bases at J, with 29 bases between. Germline lookup yields CDR1 MNHEY and CDR2 SVGEGT. The CDR3, as DNA: TGTGCCAGCATCCCAAAACGAAACACCCGGGTCTATGGAGGCTACACCTTC. It specifies CASIPKRNTRVYGGYTF.